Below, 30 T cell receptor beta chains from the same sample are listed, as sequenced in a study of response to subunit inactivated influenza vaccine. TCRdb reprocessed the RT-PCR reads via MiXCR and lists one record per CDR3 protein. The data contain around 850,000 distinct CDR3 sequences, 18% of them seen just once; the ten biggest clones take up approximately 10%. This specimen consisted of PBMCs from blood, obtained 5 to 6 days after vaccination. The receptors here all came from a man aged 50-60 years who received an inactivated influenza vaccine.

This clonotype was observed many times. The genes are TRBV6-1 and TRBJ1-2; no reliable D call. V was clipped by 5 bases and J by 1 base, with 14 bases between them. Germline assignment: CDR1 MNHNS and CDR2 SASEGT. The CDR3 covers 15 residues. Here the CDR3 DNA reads TGTGCCAGCAGTCGATCCCTGACCGATAACTATGGCTACACCTTC. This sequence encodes CASSRSLTDNYGYTF.

CDR3 residues: CASLLALGSYEQYF. In DNA form, the CDR3 reads TGTGCCAGTTTATTGGCCTTGGGGTCCTACGAGCAGTACTTC. The chain joins TRBV7-2 to TRBJ2-7; D remains unclear. The ends were cut back, 9 bases at V and 1 base at J, with 16 bases in the middle. The CDR3 runs 14 residues. In germline, CDR1 is SGHTA, CDR2 FQGNSA.

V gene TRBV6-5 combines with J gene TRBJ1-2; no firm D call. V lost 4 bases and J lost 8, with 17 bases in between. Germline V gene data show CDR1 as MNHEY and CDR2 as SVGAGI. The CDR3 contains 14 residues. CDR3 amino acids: CASSSTPLGGGYTF. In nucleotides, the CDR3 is TGTGCCAGCAGTTCCACCCCGTTGGGCGGCGGCTACACCTTC.

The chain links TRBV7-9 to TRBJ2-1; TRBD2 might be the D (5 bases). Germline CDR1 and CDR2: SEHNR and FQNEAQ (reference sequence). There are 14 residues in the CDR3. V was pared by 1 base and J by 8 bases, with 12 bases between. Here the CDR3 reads CASSLVLAGDEQFF. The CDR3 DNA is TGTGCCAGCAGCTTAGTTCTAGCAGGCGATGAGCAGTTCTTC.

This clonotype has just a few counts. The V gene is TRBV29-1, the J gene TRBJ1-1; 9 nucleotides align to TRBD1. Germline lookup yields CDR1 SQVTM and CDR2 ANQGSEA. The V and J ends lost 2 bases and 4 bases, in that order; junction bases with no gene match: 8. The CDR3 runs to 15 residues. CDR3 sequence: CSVEPYRDRVTEAFF. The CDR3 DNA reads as TGCAGCGTTGAACCTTACCGGGACAGGGTCACTGAAGCTTTCTTT.

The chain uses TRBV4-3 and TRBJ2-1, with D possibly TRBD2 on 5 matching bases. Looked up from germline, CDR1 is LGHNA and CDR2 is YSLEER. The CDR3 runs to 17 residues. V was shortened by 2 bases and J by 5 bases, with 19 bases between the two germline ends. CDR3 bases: TGCGCCAGCAGCCAATTCGGTGCTAGCAGAACTAACAATGAGCAGTTCTTC. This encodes CASSQFGASRTNNEQFF.

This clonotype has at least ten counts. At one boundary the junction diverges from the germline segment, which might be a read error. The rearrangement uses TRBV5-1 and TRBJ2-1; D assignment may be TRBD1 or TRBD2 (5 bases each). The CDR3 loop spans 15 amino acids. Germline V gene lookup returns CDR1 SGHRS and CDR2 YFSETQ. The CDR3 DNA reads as TGTGCCAGCAGCTTGGGACCGAGCTCCTACAATGAGCAGTTCTTC. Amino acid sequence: CASSLGPSSYNEQFF.

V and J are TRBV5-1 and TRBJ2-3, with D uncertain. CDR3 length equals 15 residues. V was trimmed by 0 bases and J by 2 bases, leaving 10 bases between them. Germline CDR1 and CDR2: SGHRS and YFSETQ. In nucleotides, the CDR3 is TGCGCCAGCAGCTTGGATGGCACGTACACAGATACGCAGTATTTT. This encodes CASSLDGTYTDTQYF. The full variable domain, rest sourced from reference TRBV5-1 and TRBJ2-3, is KAGVTQTPRYLIKTRGQQVTLSCSPISGHRSVSWYQQTPGQGLQFLFEYFSETQRNKGNFPGRFSGRQFSNSRSEMNVSTLELGDSALYLCASSLDGTYTDTQYFGPGTRLTVL.

The CDR3: CASSFSLAGGTYEQYF. The CDR3 DNA reads as TGTGCCAGCAGCTTTAGTTTAGCGGGAGGGACCTACGAGCAGTACTTC. This rearrangement joins TRBV7-2 to TRBJ2-7; 11 bases are shared with TRBD2. V was clipped by 3 bases and J by 2 bases; unmatched bases: 6. The germline CDR1 and CDR2 sequences are SGHTA and FQGNSA. The CDR3 loop spans 16 amino acids.

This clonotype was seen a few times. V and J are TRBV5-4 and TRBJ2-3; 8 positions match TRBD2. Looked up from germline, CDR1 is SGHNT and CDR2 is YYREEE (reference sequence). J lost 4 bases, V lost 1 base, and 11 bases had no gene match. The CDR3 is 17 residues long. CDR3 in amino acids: CASSLLGLAGVADTQYF. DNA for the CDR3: TGTGCCAGCAGCTTGTTAGGACTAGCCGGTGTCGCAGATACGCAGTATTTT.

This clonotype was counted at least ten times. DNA of the CDR3: TGTGCCAGCAGCACCCTAAGCGGGAGTATCTACGAGCAGTACTTC. It is translated as CASSTLSGSIYEQYF. The chain uses TRBV12-3 or TRBV12-4 and TRBJ2-7, with 8 bases matching TRBD2. The junction had 10 bases not matched to a gene; V was cut back by 6 bases and J by 3 bases. The CDR3 consists of 15 residues.

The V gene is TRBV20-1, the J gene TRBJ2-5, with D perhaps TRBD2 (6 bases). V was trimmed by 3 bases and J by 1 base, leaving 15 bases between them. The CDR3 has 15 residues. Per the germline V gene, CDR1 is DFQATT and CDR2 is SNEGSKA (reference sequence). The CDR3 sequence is CSARDLTSSQETQYF. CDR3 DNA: TGCAGTGCTAGGGATCTTACTAGCAGCCAAGAGACCCAGTACTTC.

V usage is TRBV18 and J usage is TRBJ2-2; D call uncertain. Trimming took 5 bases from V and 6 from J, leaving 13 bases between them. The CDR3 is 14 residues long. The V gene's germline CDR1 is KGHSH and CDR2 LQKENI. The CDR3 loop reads CASSYDGVAGELFF. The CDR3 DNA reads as TGTGCCAGCTCATACGACGGCGTTGCCGGGGAGCTGTTTTTT.

In DNA, the CDR3 is TGTGCCAGCAGCCAAGATCGGATGGGTTGGGGCAATCAGCCCCAGCATTTT. Translated: CASSQDRMGWGNQPQHF. This chain uses TRBV4-2 with TRBJ1-5; D gene ambiguous. CDR3 size: 17 residues. Germline V gives CDR1 LGHNA, CDR2 YNFKEQ. V dropped 0 bases and J dropped 2 bases, with 14 bases sitting between them.

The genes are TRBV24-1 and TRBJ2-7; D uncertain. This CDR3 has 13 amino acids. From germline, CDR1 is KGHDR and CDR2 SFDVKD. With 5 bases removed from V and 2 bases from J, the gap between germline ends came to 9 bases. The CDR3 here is CATSGQAAYEQYF. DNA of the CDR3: TGTGCCACCAGTGGCCAGGCGGCCTACGAGCAGTACTTC.

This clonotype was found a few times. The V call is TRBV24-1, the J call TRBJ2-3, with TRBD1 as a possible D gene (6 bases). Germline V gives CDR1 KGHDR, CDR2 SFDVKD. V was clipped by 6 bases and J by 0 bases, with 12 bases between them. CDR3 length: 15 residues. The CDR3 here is CATSRHTGSTDTQYF. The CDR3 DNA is TGTGCCACCAGTAGACACACAGGGAGCACAGATACGCAGTATTTT.

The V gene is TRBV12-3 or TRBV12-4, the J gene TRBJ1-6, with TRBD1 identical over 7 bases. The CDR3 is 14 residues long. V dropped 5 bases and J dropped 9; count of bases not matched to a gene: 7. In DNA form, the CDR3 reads TGTGCCAGCAGTCCCCGCCAGGGGGGTTCACCCCTCCACTTT. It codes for CASSPRQGGSPLHF.

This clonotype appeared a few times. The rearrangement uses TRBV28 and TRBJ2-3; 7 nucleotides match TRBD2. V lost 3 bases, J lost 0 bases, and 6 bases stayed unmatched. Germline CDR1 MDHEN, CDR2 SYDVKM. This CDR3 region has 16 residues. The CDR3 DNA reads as TGTGCCAGCAGTTTTGGGGCGCGGGGGAGCACAGATACGCAGTATTTT. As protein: CASSFGARGSTDTQYF.

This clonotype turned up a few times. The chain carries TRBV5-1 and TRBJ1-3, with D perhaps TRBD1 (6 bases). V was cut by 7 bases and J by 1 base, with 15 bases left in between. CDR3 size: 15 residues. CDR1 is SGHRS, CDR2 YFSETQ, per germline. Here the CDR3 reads CASRRGHDSGNTIYF. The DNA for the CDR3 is TGCGCCAGCCGGCGGGGACATGATTCTGGAAACACCATATATTTT.

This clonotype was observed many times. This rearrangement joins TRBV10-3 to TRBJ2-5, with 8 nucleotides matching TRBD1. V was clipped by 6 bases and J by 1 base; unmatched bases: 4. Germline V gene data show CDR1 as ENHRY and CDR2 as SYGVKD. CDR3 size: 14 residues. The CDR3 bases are TGTGCCATCAGGACAGGGGCGCTCCAAGAGACCCAGTACTTC. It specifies CAIRTGALQETQYF.

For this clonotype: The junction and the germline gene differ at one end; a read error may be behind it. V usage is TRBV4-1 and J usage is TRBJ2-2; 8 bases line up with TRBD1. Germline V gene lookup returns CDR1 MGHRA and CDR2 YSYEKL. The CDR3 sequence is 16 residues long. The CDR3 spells CASSQVMDRDSGELFF. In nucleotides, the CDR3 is TGCGCTAGCAGCCAAGTCATGGACAGGGATTCCGGGGAGCTGTTTTTT.

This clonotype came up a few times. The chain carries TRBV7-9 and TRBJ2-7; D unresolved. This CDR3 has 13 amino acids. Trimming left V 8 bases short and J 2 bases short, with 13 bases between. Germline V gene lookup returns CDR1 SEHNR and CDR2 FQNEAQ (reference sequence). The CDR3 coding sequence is TGTGCCAGCGGAGACTTTACTGCCTACGAGCAGTACTTC. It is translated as CASGDFTAYEQYF.

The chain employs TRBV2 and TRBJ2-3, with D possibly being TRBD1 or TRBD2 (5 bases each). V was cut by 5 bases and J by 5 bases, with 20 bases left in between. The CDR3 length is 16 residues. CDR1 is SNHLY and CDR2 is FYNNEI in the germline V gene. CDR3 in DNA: TGTGCCAGCAGTCGAGAAGGGGACCGCCTTGGAGATACGCAGTATTTT. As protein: CASSREGDRLGDTQYF.

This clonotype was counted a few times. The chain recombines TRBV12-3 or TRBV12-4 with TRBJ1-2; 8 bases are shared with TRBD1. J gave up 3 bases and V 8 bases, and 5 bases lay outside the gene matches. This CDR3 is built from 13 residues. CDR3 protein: CASQGALDYGYTF. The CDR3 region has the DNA TGTGCCAGCCAGGGGGCCTTGGACTATGGCTACACCTTC.

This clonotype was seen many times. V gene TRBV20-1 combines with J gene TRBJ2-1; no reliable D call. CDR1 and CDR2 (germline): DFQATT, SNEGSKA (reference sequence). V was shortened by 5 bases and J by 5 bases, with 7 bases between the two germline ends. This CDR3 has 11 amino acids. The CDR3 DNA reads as TGCAGTGCTGATCAGGACAATGAGCAGTTCTTC. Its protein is CSADQDNEQFF.

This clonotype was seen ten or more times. The CDR3 region has the DNA TGTGCCAGCAGAGGTCTGGGACTAGCGGGAGGCAATGAGCAGTTCTTC. Its translation: CASRGLGLAGGNEQFF. This rearrangement joins TRBV28 to TRBJ2-1, with 15 bases that match TRBD2. The CDR3 is 16 residues long. V lost 6 bases, J lost 6 bases, and 6 bases stayed unmatched. Per the germline V gene, CDR1 is MDHEN and CDR2 is SYDVKM.

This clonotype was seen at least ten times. Written as DNA, the CDR3 is TGTGCCAGCAGTTACATGGCAGGGGGTTCACCCCTCCACTTT. Translating gives CASSYMAGGSPLHF. The chain has TRBV6-5 and TRBJ1-6; 7 bases map to TRBD1. The V segment lost 2 bases and the J segment 9 bases; nucleotides outside the gene matches: 4. Germline V gives CDR1 MNHEY, CDR2 SVGAGI. The CDR3 is 14 residues long.

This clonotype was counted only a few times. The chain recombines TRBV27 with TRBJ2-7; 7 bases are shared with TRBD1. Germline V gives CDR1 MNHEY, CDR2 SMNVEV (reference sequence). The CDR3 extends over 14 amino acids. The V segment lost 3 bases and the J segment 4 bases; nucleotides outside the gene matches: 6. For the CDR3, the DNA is TGTGCCAGCAGTTTGGGACAGCTGATTTACGAGCAGTACTTC. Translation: CASSLGQLIYEQYF.

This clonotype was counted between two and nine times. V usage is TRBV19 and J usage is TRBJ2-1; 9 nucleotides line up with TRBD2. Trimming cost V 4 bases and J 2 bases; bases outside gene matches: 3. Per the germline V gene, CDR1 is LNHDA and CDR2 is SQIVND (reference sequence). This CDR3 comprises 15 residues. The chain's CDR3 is CASSNSGSPYNEQFF. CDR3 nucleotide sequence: TGTGCCAGTAGTAATAGCGGGAGCCCCTACAATGAGCAGTTCTTC.

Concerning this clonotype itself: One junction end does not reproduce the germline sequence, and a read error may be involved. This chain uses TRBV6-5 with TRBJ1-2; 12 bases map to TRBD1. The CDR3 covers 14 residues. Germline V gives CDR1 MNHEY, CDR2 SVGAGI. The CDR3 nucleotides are TGTGCCAGCAGTTACGGCCACACGGGACAGGGGGCGGAATTC. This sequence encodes CASSYGHTGQGAEF.